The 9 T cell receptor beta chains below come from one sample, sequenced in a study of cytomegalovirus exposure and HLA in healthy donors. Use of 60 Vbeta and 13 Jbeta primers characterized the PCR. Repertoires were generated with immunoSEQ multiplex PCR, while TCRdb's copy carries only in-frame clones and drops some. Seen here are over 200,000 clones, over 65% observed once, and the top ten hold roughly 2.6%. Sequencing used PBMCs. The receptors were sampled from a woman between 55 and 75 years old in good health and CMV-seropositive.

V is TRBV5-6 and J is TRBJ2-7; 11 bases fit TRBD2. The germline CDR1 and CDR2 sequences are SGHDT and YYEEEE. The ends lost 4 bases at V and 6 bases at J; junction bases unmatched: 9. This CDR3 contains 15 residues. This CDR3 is CASSPSLAGGLEQYF. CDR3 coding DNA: TGTGCCAGCAGCCCCTCGCTAGCGGGAGGTCTCGAGCAGTACTTC.

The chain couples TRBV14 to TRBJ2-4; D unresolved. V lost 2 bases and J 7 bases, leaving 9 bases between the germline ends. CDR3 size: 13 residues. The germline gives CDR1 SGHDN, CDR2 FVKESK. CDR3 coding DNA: TGTGCCAGCAGCCAATCGGAGTGGAACATTCAGTACTTC. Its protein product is CASSQSEWNIQYF. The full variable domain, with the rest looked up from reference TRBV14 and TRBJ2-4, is EAGVTQFPSHSVIEKGQTVTLRCDPISGHDNLYWYRRVMGKEIKFLLHFVKESKQDESGMPNNRFLAERTGGTYSTLKVQPAELEDSGVYFCASSQSEWNIQYFGAGTRLSVL.

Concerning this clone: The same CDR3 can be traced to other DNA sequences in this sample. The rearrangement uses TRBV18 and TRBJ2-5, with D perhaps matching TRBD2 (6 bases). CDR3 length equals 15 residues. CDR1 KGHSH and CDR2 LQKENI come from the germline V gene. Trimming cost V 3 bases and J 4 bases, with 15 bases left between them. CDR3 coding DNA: TGTGCCAGCTCACCCGGGACGGGGGAGTCAGAGACCCAGTACTTC. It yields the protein CASSPGTGESETQYF.

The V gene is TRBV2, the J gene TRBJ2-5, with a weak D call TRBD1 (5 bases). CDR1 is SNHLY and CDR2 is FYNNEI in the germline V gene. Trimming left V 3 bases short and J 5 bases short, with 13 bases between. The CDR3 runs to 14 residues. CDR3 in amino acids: CASSEPQGWETQYF. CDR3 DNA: TGTGCCAGCAGTGAGCCCCAGGGTTGGGAGACCCAGTACTTC. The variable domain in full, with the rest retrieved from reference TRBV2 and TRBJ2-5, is EPEVTQTPSHQVTQMGQEVILRCVPISNHLYFYWYRQILGQKVEFLVSFYNNEISEKSEIFDDQFSVERPDGSNFTLKIRSTKLEDSAMYFCASSEPQGWETQYFGPGTRLLVL.

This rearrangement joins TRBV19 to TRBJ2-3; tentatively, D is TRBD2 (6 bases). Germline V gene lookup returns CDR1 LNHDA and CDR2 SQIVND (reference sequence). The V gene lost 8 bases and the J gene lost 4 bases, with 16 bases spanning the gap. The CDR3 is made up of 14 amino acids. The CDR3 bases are TGTGCCAGTGCTCCGGGGGTTGGAGCAGATACGCAGTATTTT. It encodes CASAPGVGADTQYF.

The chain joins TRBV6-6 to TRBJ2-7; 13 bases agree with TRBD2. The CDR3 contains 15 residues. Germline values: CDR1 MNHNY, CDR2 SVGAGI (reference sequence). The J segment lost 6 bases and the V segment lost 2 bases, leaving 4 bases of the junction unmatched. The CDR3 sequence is CASSYILAGGPEQYF. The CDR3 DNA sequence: TGTGCCAGCAGTTACATACTAGCGGGAGGGCCCGAGCAGTACTTC.

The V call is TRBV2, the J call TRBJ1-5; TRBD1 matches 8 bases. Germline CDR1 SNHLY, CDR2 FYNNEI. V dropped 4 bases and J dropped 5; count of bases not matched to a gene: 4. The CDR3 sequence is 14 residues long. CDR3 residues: CASSVNRGDQPQHF. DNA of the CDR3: TGTGCCAGCAGTGTGAACAGGGGGGATCAGCCCCAGCATTTT.

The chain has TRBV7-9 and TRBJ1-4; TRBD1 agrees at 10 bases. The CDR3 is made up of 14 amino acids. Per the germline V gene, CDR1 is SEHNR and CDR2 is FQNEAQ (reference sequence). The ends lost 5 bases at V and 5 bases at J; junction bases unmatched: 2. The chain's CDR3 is CASSQGQGNEKLFF. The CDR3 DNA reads TGTGCCAGCAGCCAGGGACAGGGGAATGAAAAACTGTTTTTT. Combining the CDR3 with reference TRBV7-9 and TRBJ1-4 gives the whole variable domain DTGVSQNPRHKITKRGQNVTFRCDPISEHNRLYWYRQTLGQGPEFLTYFQNEAQLEKSRLLSDRFSAERPKGSFSTLEIQRTEQGDSAMYLCASSQGQGNEKLFFGSGTQLSVL.

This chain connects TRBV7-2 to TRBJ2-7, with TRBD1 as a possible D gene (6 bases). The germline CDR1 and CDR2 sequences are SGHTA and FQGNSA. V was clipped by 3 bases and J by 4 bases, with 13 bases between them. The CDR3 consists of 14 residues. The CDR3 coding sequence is TGTGCCAGCAGCTTCGGGACACGCTCTTACGAGCAGTACTTC. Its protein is CASSFGTRSYEQYF.